This passage covers 15 T cell receptor beta chains from one sample sequenced in a study of T cells in Graves' hyperthyroidism and ophthalmopathy. The source material, RNA transcripts, was used to amplify TCR beta CDR3 regions. HTBI primers were the set used in a first-round RT-PCR of the TCR CDR3. TCRdb reanalysed the multiplex PCR reads using MiXCR and keeps one entry per CDR3 protein. This sample yields 600,000 to 700,000 distinct CDR3 sequences, of which approximately 42% are seen a single time; under 8% belongs to the top ten. Sequencing input: peripheral blood or thyroid tissue (not recorded which). Receptors were obtained from an adult man with Graves' disease, either hyperthyroidism or ophthalmopathy (not recorded which).

This clonotype was found a few times. The chain is built from TRBV25-1 and TRBJ1-2; 7 nucleotides align to TRBD1. Germline trimming cut 5 bases from V and 4 bases from J; bases unmatched to any gene: 13. CDR1 MGHDK and CDR2 SYGVNS come from the germline V gene. This CDR3 contains 16 residues. CDR3 bases: TGTGCCAGCAGTTTCCGTACAGGGGAGGGGCTCTATGGCTACACCTTC. Translated: CASSFRTGEGLYGYTF.

In the case of this clonotype: A much bigger clone sits one base away, suggesting this may be a read error. The J gene is TRBJ1-2, the V gene TRBV7-2, with D perhaps TRBD1 (5 bases). The CDR3 runs to 15 residues. With 1 base removed from V and 3 bases from J, the gap between germline ends came to 12 bases. Looked up from germline, CDR1 is SGHTA and CDR2 is FQGNSA. The CDR3 here is CASSLEDGQYYGYTF. The DNA of the CDR3 is TGTGCCAGCAGCTTAGAGGACGGACAATACTATGGCTACACCTTC.

The chain is built from TRBV20-1 and TRBJ1-1; 9 nucleotides match TRBD1. J was trimmed by 3 bases and V by 5 bases; bases with no gene match: 7. Germline values: CDR1 DFQATT, CDR2 SNEGSKA (reference sequence). This CDR3 is built from 14 residues. This CDR3 is CSAQPDRGDTEAFF. DNA for the CDR3: TGCAGTGCTCAACCAGACAGGGGGGACACTGAAGCTTTCTTT.

The chain employs TRBV7-6 and TRBJ1-5, with D possibly TRBD1 on 5 matching bases. The CDR3 has 14 amino acids. Trimming took off 5 bases at V and 14 bases at J, with 22 bases between the two ends. CDR1 and CDR2 (germline): SGHVS, FNYEAQ. In DNA form, the CDR3 reads TGTGCCAGCAGCCAAGATGGGGCCTCGAGCTACGAGCATTTT. As protein: CASSQDGASSYEHF.

In the case of this clonotype: One end of the junction is discordant with germline, which a read error may explain. This chain joins TRBV24-1 and TRBJ2-5, with 8 nucleotides matching TRBD2. This CDR3 is 17 amino acids long. Germline values: CDR1 KGHDR, CDR2 SFDVKD. CDR3 sequence: CASSTTARGEYQETQYF. The DNA for the CDR3 is TGTGCCAGCAGTACTACCGCGCGGGGGGAGTACCAAGAGACCCAGTACTTC.

J is TRBJ1-6 and V is TRBV7-9, with D possibly matching TRBD1 (5 bases). Trimming pared 5 bases from V and 6 bases from J, leaving 14 bases between. Germline V gene lookup returns CDR1 SEHNR and CDR2 FQNEAQ (reference sequence). The CDR3 is 15 residues long. The DNA for the CDR3 is TGTGCCAGCAGCCCAGAGGGGCAGGGTAATTCACCCCTCCACTTT. This gives the protein CASSPEGQGNSPLHF.

The rearrangement joins TRBV2 to TRBJ1-5, with 8 nucleotides matching TRBD1. Per the germline V gene, CDR1 is SNHLY and CDR2 is FYNNEI. With 4 bases clipped from V and 6 bases from J, the junction kept 8 bases outside the gene matches. The CDR3 sequence is 15 residues long. The CDR3 coding sequence is TGTGCCAGCAGTGCACAAGGACAGGGATTTCAGCCCCAGCATTTT. It yields the protein CASSAQGQGFQPQHF.

The chain combines TRBV10-3 with TRBJ1-5; D uncertain. CDR3 length: 13 residues. V lost 3 bases and J lost 3, with 6 bases in between. Germline-derived CDR1 and CDR2 are ENHRY and SYGVKD. CDR3 protein: CAISEGVNQPQHF. In DNA, the CDR3 is TGTGCCATCAGTGAAGGTGTCAATCAGCCCCAGCATTTT.

V gene TRBV7-2 combines with J gene TRBJ2-2; the D gene is possibly TRBD1 (5 bases). This CDR3 is built from 14 residues. V lost 1 base, J lost 6 bases, and 9 bases lay in between. Looked up from germline, CDR1 is SGHTA and CDR2 is FQGNSA. The CDR3 DNA sequence: TGTGCCAGCAGCTTAGGATGGGGCCCCGGGGAGCTGTTTTTT. Residues: CASSLGWGPGELFF.

This clonotype turned up a few times. The chain joins TRBV20-1 to TRBJ1-3, with a weak D call TRBD1 (6 bases). V lost 5 bases and J lost 2, with 16 bases in between. Germline CDR1 and CDR2: DFQATT and SNEGSKA (reference sequence). The CDR3 totals 15 residues. CDR3 in DNA: TGCAGTGCTGACTTAGGGGGTATCACTGGAAACACCATATATTTT. Amino acid sequence: CSADLGGITGNTIYF.

The rearrangement uses TRBV6-6 and TRBJ2-1; D remains unclear. This CDR3 is 13 amino acids long. Deletions cut 4 bases from V and 0 bases from J, with 4 bases between. Germline loops: CDR1 MNHNY, CDR2 SVGAGI (reference sequence). This CDR3 is CASSFYSYNEQFF. Here the CDR3 DNA reads TGTGCCAGCAGTTTCTACTCCTACAATGAGCAGTTCTTC.

Points on this clonotype: This could be a read error, since a much larger clone is one nucleotide away. The V call is TRBV2, the J call TRBJ1-1, with TRBD1 identical over 8 bases. Trimming took 4 bases from V and 4 from J; bases not matched to a gene: 8. There are 15 residues in the CDR3. Germline lookup yields CDR1 SNHLY and CDR2 FYNNEI. The CDR3 loop is CASSALRDRSTEAFF. CDR3 coding DNA: TGTGCCAGCAGTGCCCTACGGGACAGGAGCACTGAAGCTTTCTTT. Variable domain in full (rest from reference TRBV2 and TRBJ1-1): EPEVTQTPSHQVTQMGQEVILRCVPISNHLYFYWYRQILGQKVEFLVSFYNNEISEKSEIFDDQFSVERPDGSNFTLKIRSTKLEDSAMYFCASSALRDRSTEAFFGQGTRLTVV.

CDR3 sequence: CASSLAGLSPYEQYF. The CDR3 DNA reads TGTGCCAGCAGCTTAGCCGGTCTAAGCCCCTACGAGCAGTACTTC. The chain has TRBV7-9 and TRBJ2-7; D is uncertain. The CDR3 has 15 amino acids. Trimming cost V 0 bases and J 2 bases, with 11 bases left between them. Germline CDR1 SEHNR, CDR2 FQNEAQ (reference sequence).

For this clonotype: Given a much more abundant clone one base away, this may be a read error. The chain has TRBV7-3 and TRBJ1-4; no clear D. Germline CDR1 and CDR2: SGHTA and FQGTGA. The germline V and J ends were trimmed by 2 bases and 9 bases, with 16 bases remaining between them. The CDR3 contains 15 residues. The CDR3 loop is CASSLGRQKNQKLFF. CDR3 DNA sequence: TGTGCCAGCAGCTTAGGTCGTCAGAAGAATCAAAAACTGTTTTTT.

The chain uses TRBV29-1 and TRBJ2-2; the match to TRBD1 covers 11 bases. Germline V gives CDR1 SQVTM, CDR2 ANQGSEA. V lost 1 base to trimming and J lost 6 bases; unmatched junction nucleotides: 7. The CDR3 length is 16 residues. CDR3 sequence reads: CSVEVGQGARAGELFF. For the CDR3, the DNA is TGCAGCGTTGAAGTCGGACAGGGGGCTCGGGCCGGGGAGCTGTTTTTT.